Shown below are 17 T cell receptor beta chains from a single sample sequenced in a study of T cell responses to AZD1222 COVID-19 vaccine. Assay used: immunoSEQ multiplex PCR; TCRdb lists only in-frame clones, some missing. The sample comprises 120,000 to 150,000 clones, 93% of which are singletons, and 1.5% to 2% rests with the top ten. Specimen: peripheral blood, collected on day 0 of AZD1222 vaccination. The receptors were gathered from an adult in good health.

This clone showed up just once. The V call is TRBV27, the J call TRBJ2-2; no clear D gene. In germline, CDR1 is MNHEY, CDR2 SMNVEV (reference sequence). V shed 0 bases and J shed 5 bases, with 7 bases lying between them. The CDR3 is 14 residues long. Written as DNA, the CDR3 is TGTGCCAGCAGTTTATCTTTCAAAACCGGGGAGCTGTTTTTT. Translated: CASSLSFKTGELFF.

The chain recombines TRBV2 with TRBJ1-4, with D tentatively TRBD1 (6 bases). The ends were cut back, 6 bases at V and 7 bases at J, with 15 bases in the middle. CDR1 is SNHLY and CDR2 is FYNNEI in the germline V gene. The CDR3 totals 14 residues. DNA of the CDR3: TGTGCCAGCAGCCGGGGGGGGGCTGGTGAAAAACTGTTTTTT. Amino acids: CASSRGGAGEKLFF.

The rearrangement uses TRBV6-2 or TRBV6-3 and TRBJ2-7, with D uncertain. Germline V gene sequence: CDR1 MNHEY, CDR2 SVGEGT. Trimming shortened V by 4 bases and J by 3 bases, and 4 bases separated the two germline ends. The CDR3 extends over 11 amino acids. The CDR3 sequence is CASSSNYEQYF. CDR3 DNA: TGTGCCAGCAGTTCTAACTACGAGCAGTACTTC.

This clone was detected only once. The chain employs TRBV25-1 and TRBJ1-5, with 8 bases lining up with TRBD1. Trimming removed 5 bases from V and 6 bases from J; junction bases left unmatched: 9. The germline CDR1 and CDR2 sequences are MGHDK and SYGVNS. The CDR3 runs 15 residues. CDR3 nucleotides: TGTGCCAGCAGTCCTATGGGGCAGGGGGCTCAGCCCCAGCATTTT. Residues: CASSPMGQGAQPQHF.

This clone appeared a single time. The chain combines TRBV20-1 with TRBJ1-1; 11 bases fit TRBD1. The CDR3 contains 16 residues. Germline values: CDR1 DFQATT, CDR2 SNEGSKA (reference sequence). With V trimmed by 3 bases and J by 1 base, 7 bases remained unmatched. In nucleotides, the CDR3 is TGCAGTGCTAGTGGGACAGGGGGGGTTGGGAACACTGAAGCTTTCTTT. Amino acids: CSASGTGGVGNTEAFF.

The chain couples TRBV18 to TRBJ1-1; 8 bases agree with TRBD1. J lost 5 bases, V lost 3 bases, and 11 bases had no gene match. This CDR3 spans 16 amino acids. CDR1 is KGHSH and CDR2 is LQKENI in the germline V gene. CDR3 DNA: TGTGCCAGCTCACCCCCCGGGACAGGCGGGGGGACTGAAGCTTTCTTT. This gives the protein CASSPPGTGGGTEAFF.

DNA for the CDR3: TGCAGCGCGGGCCAGGGGGCAAACACTGAAGCTTTCTTT. Residues: CSAGQGANTEAFF. This chain joins TRBV29-1 and TRBJ1-1; 8 positions agree with TRBD1. Trimming took 7 bases from V and 2 from J; bases not matched to a gene: 6. The CDR3 loop spans 13 amino acids. CDR1 is SQVTM, CDR2 ANQGSEA, per germline.

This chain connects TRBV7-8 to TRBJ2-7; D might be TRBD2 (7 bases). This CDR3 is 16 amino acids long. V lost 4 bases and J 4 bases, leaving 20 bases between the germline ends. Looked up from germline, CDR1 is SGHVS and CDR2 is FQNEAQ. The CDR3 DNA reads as TGTGCCAGCAGCTGGGGGGGGACACAGGCAGGTTACGAGCAGTACTTC. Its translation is CASSWGGTQAGYEQYF.

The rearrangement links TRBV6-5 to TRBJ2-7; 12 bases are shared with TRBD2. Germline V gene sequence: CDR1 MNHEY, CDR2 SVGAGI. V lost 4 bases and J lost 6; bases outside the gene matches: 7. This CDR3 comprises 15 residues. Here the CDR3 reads CASSSTSGGNREQYF. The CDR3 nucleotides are TGTGCCAGCAGTTCCACTAGCGGGGGGAATCGCGAGCAGTACTTC.

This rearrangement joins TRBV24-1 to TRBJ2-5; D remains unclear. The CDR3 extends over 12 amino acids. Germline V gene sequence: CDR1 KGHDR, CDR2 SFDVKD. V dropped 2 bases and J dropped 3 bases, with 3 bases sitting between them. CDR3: CATSDSKETQYF. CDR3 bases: TGTGCCACCAGTGATTCTAAAGAGACCCAGTACTTC.

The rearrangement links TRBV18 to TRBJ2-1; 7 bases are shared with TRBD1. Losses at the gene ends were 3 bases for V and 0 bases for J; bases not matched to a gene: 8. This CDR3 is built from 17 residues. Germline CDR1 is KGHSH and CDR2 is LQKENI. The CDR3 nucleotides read TGTGCCAGCTCACCTAGGACAGGCCAGAGCTCCTACAATGAGCAGTTCTTC. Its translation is CASSPRTGQSSYNEQFF.

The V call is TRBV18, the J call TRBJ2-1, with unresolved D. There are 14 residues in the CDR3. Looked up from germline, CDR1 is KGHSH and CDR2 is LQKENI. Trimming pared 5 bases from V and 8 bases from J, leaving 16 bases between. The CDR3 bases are TGTGCCAGCTCAGCGCTACAGCTTGTCGATGAGCAGTTCTTC. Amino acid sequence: CASSALQLVDEQFF.

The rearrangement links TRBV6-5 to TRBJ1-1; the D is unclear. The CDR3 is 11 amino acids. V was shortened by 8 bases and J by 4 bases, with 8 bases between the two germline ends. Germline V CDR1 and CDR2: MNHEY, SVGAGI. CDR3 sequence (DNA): TGTGCCAGCTGCCGGGGCACTGAAGCTTTCTTT. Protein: CASCRGTEAFF.

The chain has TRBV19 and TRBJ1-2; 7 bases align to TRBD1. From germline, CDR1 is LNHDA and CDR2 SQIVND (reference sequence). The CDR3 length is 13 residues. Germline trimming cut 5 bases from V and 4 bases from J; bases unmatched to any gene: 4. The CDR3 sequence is CASSLRDSYGYTF. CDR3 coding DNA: TGTGCCAGTAGTCTTCGGGACAGCTATGGCTACACCTTC.

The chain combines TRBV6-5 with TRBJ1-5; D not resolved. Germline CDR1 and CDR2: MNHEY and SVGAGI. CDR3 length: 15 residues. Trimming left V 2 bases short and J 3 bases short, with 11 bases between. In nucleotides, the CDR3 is TGTGCCAGCAGTTACGACGCGGCCTCCAATCAGCCCCAGCATTTT. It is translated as CASSYDAASNQPQHF.

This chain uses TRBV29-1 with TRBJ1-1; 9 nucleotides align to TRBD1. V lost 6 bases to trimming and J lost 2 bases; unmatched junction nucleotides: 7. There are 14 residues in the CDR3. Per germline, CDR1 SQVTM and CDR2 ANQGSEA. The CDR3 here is CSVETGQGNTEAFF. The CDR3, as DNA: TGCAGCGTCGAAACGGGACAGGGAAACACTGAAGCTTTCTTT.

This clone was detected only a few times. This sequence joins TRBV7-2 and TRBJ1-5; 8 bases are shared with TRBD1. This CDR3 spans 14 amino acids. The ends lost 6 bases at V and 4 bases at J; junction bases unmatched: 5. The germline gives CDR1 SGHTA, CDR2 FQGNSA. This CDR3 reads CASRWTGPNQPQHF. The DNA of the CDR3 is TGTGCCAGCAGGTGGACAGGGCCAAATCAGCCCCAGCATTTT.